This TCR beta chain was sequenced for a study of early T cells in non-severe SARS-CoV-2 infection (dated by TCRdb to the early 2020s). Background for the entire study: Because TCR sequencing relied on bulk RNA taken from unsorted whole blood, pairing of alpha and beta chains was not possible.

The study was a case-control design nested within a healthcare worker cohort in London, UK, with weekly nasopharyngeal swab PCR tests and blood sampling. Between 23 and 31 March 2020, the week of the UK lockdown, healthcare workers were enrolled and then followed up weekly for as long as 16 weeks. The library was produced with 5' RACE. Sequencing relied on a NextSeq 500. The TCR library protocol attached unique molecular identifiers to individual cDNA molecules to correct for sequencing error and PCR bias. Both TCR alpha and beta chains were sequenced, and tight co-correlation was observed between alpha and beta sequence abundances in each sample. Per the source publication's procedure: Decombinator V4 was used to perform V gene, J gene and CDR3 annotation of TCR sequences. Expanded TCRs were defined as changing significantly between any two time points under a Poisson model with p below 0.0001. Abundances of TCRs were expressed as counts per million after normalisation to the total number of TCRs sequenced in each sample. TRAV1-2 paired with TRAJ12, TRAJ20 or TRAJ33 defined MAIT TCRs, while TRAV10 paired with TRAJ18 defined iNKT TCRs. VDJdb, accessed 1 November 2021, was searched for CMV, EBV and SARS-CoV-2 annotated TCRs, excluding TCRs annotated for multiple antigens. In TCRdb, the public reads were trimmed at Q25 with fastp and aligned with MiXCR, with productive beta chains retained. Merged by CDR3 protein, the rows form single entries marked with the most common genes and DNA. TCRdb assigned the V and J calls; the authors' analysis was not used. The sample has 70,000 to 95,000 distinct CDR3 sequences on record, 14% to 15% of them singletons. The top ten clones comprise less than 0.6% of the sample.

Of note for this clonotype: No cognate antigen has been identified for it. No much larger clonotype is one base removed from it; base qualities were not supplied.

The paper's findings and limits, for the study overall: VDJdb matching was skewed toward anti-spike CD8 responses and likely underestimated virus-specific expansions by missing private and CD4 specificities.

The CDR3 measures 16 amino acids from cysteine to phenylalanine. Left in the record is the CDR3 DNA by itself, 48 bases read in frame from the first base. The germline V gene specifies SGHTA as CDR1 and FQGNSA as CDR2. Trimming leaves V shorter by 3 bases and J shorter by 5 bases, with the junction holding 10 bases beyond the gene matches. The chain is assembled from TRBV7-2 and TRBJ2-5; TRBD2 aligns with 9 central bases. The receptor comes from an adult who was a healthcare worker with PCR-confirmed SARS-CoV-2 infection or an uninfected control (not recorded which). Material for sequencing was whole blood. The CDR3: CASSFSWRGGGETQYF. At the DNA level, the sequence is TGTGCCAGCAGCTTTTCTTGGCGGGGGGGCGGTGAGACCCAGTACTTC. Supplemented by the reference TRBV7-2 and TRBJ2-5 proteins around the CDR3, the complete variable domain is GAGVSQSPSNKVTEKGKDVELRCDPISGHTALYWYRQSLGQGLEFLIYFQGNSAPDKSGLPSDRFSAERTGGSVSTLTIQRTQQEDSAVYLCASSFSWRGGGETQYFGPGTRLLVL.